The present TCR beta chain was sequenced within a study of CD8 T cells in Susac syndrome. The multiple sclerosis controls comprised treatment-naive patients whose relapsing-remitting disease was stable or active. Reverse transcription of about 0.5 to 1 ug RNA used random hexamers. TCRdb recomputed calls from the immunoSEQ multiplex PCR reads with MiXCR, one row per CDR3 protein. The sample shows some 260,000 distinct CDR3 sequences, roughly 95% of them seen only once. Germline V CDR1 and CDR2: SGHRS, YFSETQ. V lost 4 bases to trimming and J lost 1 base; unmatched junction nucleotides: 8. This CDR3 is built from 15 residues.

Sequencing was performed on CD4+ T cells from PBMCs. The V call is TRBV5-1, the J call TRBJ2-7, with 7 bases fitting TRBD2. The TCR was taken from a human donor with multiple sclerosis. The CDR3 protein is CASSTVAGLSYEQYF. The CDR3 DNA follows: TGCGCCAGCAGCACGGTAGCGGGCCTTTCCTACGAGCAGTACTTC. Looking up the rest from reference TRBV5-1 and TRBJ2-7 gives the full variable domain: KAGVTQTPRYLIKTRGQQVTLSCSPISGHRSVSWYQQTPGQGLQFLFEYFSETQRNKGNFPGRFSGRQFSNSRSEMNVSTLELGDSALYLCASSTVAGLSYEQYFGPGTRLTVT.